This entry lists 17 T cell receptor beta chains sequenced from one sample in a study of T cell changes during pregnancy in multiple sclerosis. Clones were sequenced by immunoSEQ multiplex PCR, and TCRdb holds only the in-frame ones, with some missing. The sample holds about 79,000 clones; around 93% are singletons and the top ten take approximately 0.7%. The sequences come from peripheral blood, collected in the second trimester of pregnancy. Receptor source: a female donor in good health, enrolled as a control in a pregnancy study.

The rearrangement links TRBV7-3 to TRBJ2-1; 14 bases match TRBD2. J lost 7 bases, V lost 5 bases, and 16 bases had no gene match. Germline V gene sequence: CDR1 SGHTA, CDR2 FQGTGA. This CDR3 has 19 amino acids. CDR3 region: CASSLHFSGTSGGGNEQFF. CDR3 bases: TGTGCCAGCAGCCTCCATTTCTCCGGGACTAGCGGGGGTGGGAATGAGCAGTTCTTC.

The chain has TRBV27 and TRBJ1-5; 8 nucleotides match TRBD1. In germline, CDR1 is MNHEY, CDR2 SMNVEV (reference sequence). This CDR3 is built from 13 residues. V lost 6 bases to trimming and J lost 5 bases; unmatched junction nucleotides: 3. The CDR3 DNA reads TGTGCCAGCAGGCAGGGGGCTGATCAGCCCCAGCATTTT. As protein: CASRQGADQPQHF.

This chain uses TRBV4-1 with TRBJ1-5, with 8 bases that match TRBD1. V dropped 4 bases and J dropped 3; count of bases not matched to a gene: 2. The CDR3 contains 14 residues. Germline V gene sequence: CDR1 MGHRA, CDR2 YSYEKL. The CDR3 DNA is TGCGCCAGCAGCCCGGGACAGGACAATCAGCCCCAGCATTTT. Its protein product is CASSPGQDNQPQHF.

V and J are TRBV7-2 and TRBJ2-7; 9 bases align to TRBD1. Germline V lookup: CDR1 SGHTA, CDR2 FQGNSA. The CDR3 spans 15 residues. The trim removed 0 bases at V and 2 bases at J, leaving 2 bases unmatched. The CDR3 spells CASSLARTGAYEQYF. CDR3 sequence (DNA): TGTGCCAGCAGCTTAGCCAGGACAGGGGCCTACGAGCAGTACTTC.

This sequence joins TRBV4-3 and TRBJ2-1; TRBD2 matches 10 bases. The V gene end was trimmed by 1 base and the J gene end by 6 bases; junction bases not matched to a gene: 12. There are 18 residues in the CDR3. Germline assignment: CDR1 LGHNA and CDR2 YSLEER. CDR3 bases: TGCGCCAGCAGCCAAGGATGGTCCCTGTTAGCGGGGGGCAATGAGCAGTTCTTC. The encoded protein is CASSQGWSLLAGGNEQFF.

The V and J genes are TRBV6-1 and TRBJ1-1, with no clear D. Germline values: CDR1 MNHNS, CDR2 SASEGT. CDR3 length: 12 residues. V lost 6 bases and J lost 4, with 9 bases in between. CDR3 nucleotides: TGTGCCAGCAGCCAACTCCCCACTGAAGCTTTCTTT. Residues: CASSQLPTEAFF.

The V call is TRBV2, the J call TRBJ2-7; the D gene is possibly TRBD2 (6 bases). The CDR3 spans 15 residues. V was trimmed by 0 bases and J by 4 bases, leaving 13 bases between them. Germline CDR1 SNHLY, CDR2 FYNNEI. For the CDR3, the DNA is TGTGCCAGCAGTGAAGCTGCGGCAGGGAGGTACGAGCAGTACTTC. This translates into CASSEAAAGRYEQYF.

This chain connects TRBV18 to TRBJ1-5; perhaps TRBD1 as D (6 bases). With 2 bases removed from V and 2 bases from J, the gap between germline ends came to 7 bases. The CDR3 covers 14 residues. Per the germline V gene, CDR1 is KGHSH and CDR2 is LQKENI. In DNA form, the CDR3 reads TGTGCCAGCTCACCATCAGGGGGCAATCAGCCCCAGCATTTT. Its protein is CASSPSGGNQPQHF.

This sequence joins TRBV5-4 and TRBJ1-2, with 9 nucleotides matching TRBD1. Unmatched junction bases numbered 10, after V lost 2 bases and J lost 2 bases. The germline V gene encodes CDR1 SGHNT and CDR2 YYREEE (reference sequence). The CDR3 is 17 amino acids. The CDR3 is CASSFPDRGLGNYGYTF. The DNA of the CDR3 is TGTGCCAGCAGCTTCCCGGACAGGGGCTTAGGGAACTATGGCTACACCTTC.

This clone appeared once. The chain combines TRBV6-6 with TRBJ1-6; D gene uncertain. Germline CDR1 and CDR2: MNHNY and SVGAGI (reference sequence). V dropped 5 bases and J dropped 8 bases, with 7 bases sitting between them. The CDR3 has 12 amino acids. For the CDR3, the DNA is TGTGCCAGCAGTCTCGGGGATTCACCCCTCCACTTT. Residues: CASSLGDSPLHF.

CDR3 nucleotides: TGCAGCGCGACAGGGTCCCCTGGAAACACCATATATTTT. As protein: CSATGSPGNTIYF. J is TRBJ1-3 and V is TRBV29-1; the match to TRBD1 covers 7 bases. V shed 7 bases, J shed 2 bases, and the junction held 5 bases outside the gene matches. Germline V gene lookup returns CDR1 SQVTM and CDR2 ANQGSEA. CDR3 length equals 13 residues.

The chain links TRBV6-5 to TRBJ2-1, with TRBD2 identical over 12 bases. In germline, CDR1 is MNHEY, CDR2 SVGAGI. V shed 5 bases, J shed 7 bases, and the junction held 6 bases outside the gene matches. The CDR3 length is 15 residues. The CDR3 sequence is CASSAPSGGGNEQFF. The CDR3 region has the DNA TGTGCCAGCAGTGCACCTAGCGGGGGGGGGAATGAGCAGTTCTTC.

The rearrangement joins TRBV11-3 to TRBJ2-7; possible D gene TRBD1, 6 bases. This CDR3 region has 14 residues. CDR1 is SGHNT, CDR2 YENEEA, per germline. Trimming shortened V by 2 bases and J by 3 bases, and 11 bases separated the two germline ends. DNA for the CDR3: TGTGCCAGCAGCTTACAGGGGTTGAACTACGAGCAGTACTTC. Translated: CASSLQGLNYEQYF.

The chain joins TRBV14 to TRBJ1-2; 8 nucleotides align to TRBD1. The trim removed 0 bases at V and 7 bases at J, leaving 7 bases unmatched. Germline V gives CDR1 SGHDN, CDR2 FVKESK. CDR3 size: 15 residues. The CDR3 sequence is CASSQESGGRFGYTF. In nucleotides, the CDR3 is TGTGCCAGCAGCCAAGAGTCAGGGGGCAGATTTGGCTACACCTTC.

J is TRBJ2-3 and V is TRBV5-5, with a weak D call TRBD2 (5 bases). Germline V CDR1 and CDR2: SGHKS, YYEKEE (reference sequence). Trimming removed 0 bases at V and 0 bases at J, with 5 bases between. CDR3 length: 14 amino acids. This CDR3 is CASSLAGSTDTQYF. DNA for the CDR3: TGTGCCAGCAGCTTGGCGGGAAGCACAGATACGCAGTATTTT.

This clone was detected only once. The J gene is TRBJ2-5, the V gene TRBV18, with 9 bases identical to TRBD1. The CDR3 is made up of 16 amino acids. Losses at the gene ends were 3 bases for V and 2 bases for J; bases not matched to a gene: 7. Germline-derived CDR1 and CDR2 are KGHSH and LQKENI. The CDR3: CASSPEGTGTQETQYF. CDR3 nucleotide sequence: TGTGCCAGCTCACCCGAGGGGACAGGGACACAAGAGACCCAGTACTTC.

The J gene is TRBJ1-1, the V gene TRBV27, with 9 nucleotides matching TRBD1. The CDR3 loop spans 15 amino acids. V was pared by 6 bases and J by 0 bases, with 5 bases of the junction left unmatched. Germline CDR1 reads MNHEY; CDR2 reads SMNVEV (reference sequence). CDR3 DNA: TGTGCCAGCAGACAGGACAGGGGTCTGAACACTGAAGCTTTCTTT. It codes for CASRQDRGLNTEAFF.